One and the same sample provided the 29 T cell receptor beta chains below, sequenced in a study of long-term antiretroviral therapy in people with HIV. Version v3.0 of the immunoSEQ assay was performed at survey level. Sequencing used immunoSEQ multiplex PCR; TCRdb keeps in-frame clones, though not all of them. The sample lists approximately 30,000 clones; roughly 84% were seen once. Sequencing used unsorted PBMCs, obtained 0.4 years after starting antiretroviral therapy. These receptors were taken from a man aged 18 to 30 with HIV.

This clone was recorded once. This chain links TRBV19 with TRBJ1-1; D might be TRBD1 (6 bases). Trimming stripped 3 bases from V and 1 base from J, with 15 bases between. The CDR3 is 16 amino acids. Germline assignment: CDR1 LNHDA and CDR2 SQIVND (reference sequence). The CDR3 spells CASSMGAGSRNTEAFF. The CDR3 region has the DNA TGTGCCAGTAGTATGGGGGCAGGATCACGGAACACTGAAGCTTTCTTT. Filled out from reference TRBV19 and TRBJ1-1, the complete variable domain reads DGGITQSPKYLFRKEGQNVTLSCEQNLNHDAMYWYRQDPGQGLRLIYYSQIVNDFQKGDIAEGYSVSREKKESFPLTVTSAQKNPTAFYLCASSMGAGSRNTEAFFGQGTRLTVV.

This sequence joins TRBV7-9 and TRBJ1-3; a weak D match, TRBD1 (6 bases). Germline CDR1 SEHNR, CDR2 FQNEAQ (reference sequence). V lost 2 bases to trimming and J lost 4 bases, with 21 bases between them. The CDR3 covers 18 residues. The CDR3 region has the DNA TGTGCCAGCAGCTTACCTTCACGTCGGGGGGCGCCGGGAAACACCATATATTTT. As protein: CASSLPSRRGAPGNTIYF.

The rearrangement uses TRBV11-2 and TRBJ1-1; TRBD1 agrees at 7 bases. Germline V CDR1 and CDR2: SGHAT, FQNNGV. There are 14 residues in the CDR3. Trimming took 2 bases from V and 5 from J; bases not matched to a gene: 5. The DNA of the CDR3 is TGTGCCAGCAGCTTAACAGGGGCGGGAACTGAAGCTTTCTTT. Translating gives CASSLTGAGTEAFF.

This rearrangement joins TRBV11-2 to TRBJ2-1; D might be TRBD1 (5 bases). Germline CDR1 reads SGHAT; CDR2 reads FQNNGV. The V and J ends lost 7 bases and 3 bases respectively, with 16 bases between them. The CDR3 runs 15 residues. CDR3 sequence reads: CASTEDGRDYNEQFF. The CDR3 DNA follows: TGTGCCAGCACCGAAGATGGCAGGGACTACAATGAGCAGTTCTTC.

J is TRBJ2-2 and V is TRBV9; 8 bases are a match to TRBD2. Trimming took 3 bases from V and 5 from J; bases not matched to a gene: 9. CDR3 length equals 16 residues. Germline CDR1 is SGDLS and CDR2 is YYNGEE. The chain's CDR3 is CASSGTGTRGTGELFF. The CDR3 DNA sequence: TGTGCCAGCAGCGGCACCGGGACTAGGGGTACCGGGGAGCTGTTTTTT.

This chain joins TRBV9 and TRBJ2-1, with 11 bases fitting TRBD2. Germline V gene lookup returns CDR1 SGDLS and CDR2 YYNGEE. V trimming: 3 bases; J trimming: 6 bases; junction bases outside the gene matches: 11. CDR3 length equals 17 residues. This CDR3 reads CASSGRSGRGGGNEQFF. In nucleotides, the CDR3 is TGTGCCAGCAGCGGACGTAGCGGGAGGGGTGGGGGCAATGAGCAGTTCTTC.

The chain recombines TRBV27 with TRBJ1-1; 7 nucleotides agree with TRBD1. V lost 5 bases, J lost 1 base, and 7 bases stayed unmatched. Per the germline V gene, CDR1 is MNHEY and CDR2 is SMNVEV (reference sequence). CDR3 length: 15 amino acids. In nucleotides, the CDR3 is TGTGCCAGCAGTCCAATTGACAGGGAGAACACTGAAGCTTTCTTT. Translating gives CASSPIDRENTEAFF.

This clone was detected only once. V and J are TRBV7-6 and TRBJ2-7; 7 bases align to TRBD1. This CDR3 comprises 13 residues. Germline CDR1 SGHVS, CDR2 FNYEAQ. V shed 5 bases and J 6 bases; nucleotides not matched to a gene: 7. CDR3 protein: CASSDRDAAEQYF. The DNA of the CDR3 is TGTGCCAGCAGCGACAGGGACGCGGCCGAGCAGTACTTC.

J is TRBJ2-1 and V is TRBV19; 9 positions match TRBD1. This CDR3 spans 16 amino acids. J gave up 3 bases and V 0 bases, and 3 bases lay outside the gene matches. CDR1 LNHDA and CDR2 SQIVND come from the germline V gene (reference sequence). CDR3 in DNA: TGTGCCAGTAGTATAGATTCGACAGGGGGCTACAATGAGCAGTTCTTC. Its translation: CASSIDSTGGYNEQFF. Looking up the rest from reference TRBV19 and TRBJ2-1 gives the full variable domain: DGGITQSPKYLFRKEGQNVTLSCEQNLNHDAMYWYRQDPGQGLRLIYYSQIVNDFQKGDIAEGYSVSREKKESFPLTVTSAQKNPTAFYLCASSIDSTGGYNEQFFGPGTRLTVL.

This chain uses TRBV10-1 with TRBJ2-7; the D gene is possibly TRBD2 (5 bases). The CDR3 runs 11 residues. V was cut by 10 bases and J by 1 base, with 8 bases left in between. Per the germline V gene, CDR1 is WNHNN and CDR2 is SYGVQD (reference sequence). Here the CDR3 DNA reads TGCGCCACCGGGAATTCCTACGAGCAGTACTTC. Its protein product is CATGNSYEQYF.

CDR3 loop: CASSPSRRSGAGELFF. CDR3 DNA sequence: TGTGCCAGCAGCCCGTCGAGGAGGTCAGGGGCCGGGGAGCTGTTTTTT. The rearrangement joins TRBV11-3 to TRBJ2-2; TRBD1 is a possible D gene (6 bases). Germline loops: CDR1 SGHNT, CDR2 YENEEA. V gave up 5 bases and J gave up 6 bases, with 19 bases separating them. This CDR3 has 16 amino acids.

The chain has TRBV5-6 and TRBJ2-5; D is possibly TRBD1 or TRBD2 (6 bases each). The CDR3 spans 14 residues. Deletions cut 0 bases from V and 3 bases from J, with 9 bases between. The germline V gene encodes CDR1 SGHDT and CDR2 YYEEEE. CDR3 coding DNA: TGTGCCAGCAGCTTGGGAGGGGGGAAAGAGACCCAGTACTTC. Protein sequence: CASSLGGGKETQYF.

V gene TRBV11-2 combines with J gene TRBJ1-1; 9 nucleotides line up with TRBD1. Germline V gene lookup returns CDR1 SGHAT and CDR2 FQNNGV. The CDR3 sequence is 15 residues long. J lost 0 bases, V lost 4 bases, and 3 bases had no gene match. Here the CDR3 reads CASSSGQGMNTEAFF. CDR3 DNA sequence: TGTGCCAGCAGCTCCGGACAGGGGATGAACACTGAAGCTTTCTTT. The full variable domain, its missing parts supplied by reference TRBV11-2 and TRBJ1-1, is EAGVAQSPRYKIIEKRQSVAFWCNPISGHATLYWYQQILGQGPKLLIQFQNNGVVDDSQLPKDRFSAERLKGVDSTLKIQPAKLEDSAVYLCASSSGQGMNTEAFFGQGTRLTVV.

The chain recombines TRBV19 with TRBJ2-1, with 9 bases lining up with TRBD2. V lost 1 base to trimming and J lost 9 bases; unmatched junction nucleotides: 7. The CDR3 runs 15 residues. CDR1 and CDR2 (germline): LNHDA, SQIVND (reference sequence). CDR3 DNA: TGTGCCAGTAGTATAGTGGCTAGCGGGAACGGTGAGCAGTTCTTC. As protein: CASSIVASGNGEQFF.

V and J are TRBV7-6 and TRBJ2-1; possible D gene TRBD2, 6 bases. The CDR3 contains 15 residues. Deletions cut 5 bases from V and 0 bases from J, with 11 bases between. CDR1 is SGHVS, CDR2 FNYEAQ, per germline. The CDR3 DNA is TGTGCCAGCAGCCCTCTAGCGACCTCCTACAATGAGCAGTTCTTC. Its translation is CASSPLATSYNEQFF. The entire variable domain, with the rest obtained from reference TRBV7-6 and TRBJ2-1, is as follows: GAGVSQSPRYKVTKRGQDVALRCDPISGHVSLYWYRQALGQGPEFLTYFNYEAQQDKSGLPNDRFSAERPEGSISTLTIQRTEQRDSAMYRCASSPLATSYNEQFFGPGTRLTVL.

This clone was picked up a small number of times. The chain links TRBV14 to TRBJ1-2, with no clear D. The CDR3 contains 13 residues. Germline V lookup: CDR1 SGHDN, CDR2 FVKESK. The V end lost 3 bases, the J end lost 5 bases, and 10 bases lay between the germline ends. This CDR3 reads CASSQRPVYGYTF. The CDR3 coding sequence is TGTGCCAGCAGCCAGCGGCCAGTGTATGGCTACACCTTC. Based on the CDR3 plus reference TRBV14 and TRBJ1-2, the full variable domain is EAGVTQFPSHSVIEKGQTVTLRCDPISGHDNLYWYRRVMGKEIKFLLHFVKESKQDESGMPNNRFLAERTGGTYSTLKVQPAELEDSGVYFCASSQRPVYGYTFGSGTRLTVV.

The genes are TRBV28 and TRBJ2-1, with D possibly being TRBD2 (5 bases). Per germline, CDR1 MDHEN and CDR2 SYDVKM. The ends were cut back, 7 bases at V and 7 bases at J, with 20 bases in the middle. This CDR3 region has 15 residues. CDR3 DNA sequence: TGTGCCAGCACCCCAACTAGTGAGGGCTATAATGAGCAGTTCTTC. Translating gives CASTPTSEGYNEQFF. Variable domain in full (rest from reference TRBV28 and TRBJ2-1): DVKVTQSSRYLVKRTGEKVFLECVQDMDHENMFWYRQDPGLGLRLIYFSYDVKMKEKGDIPEGYSVSREKKERFSLILESASTNQTSMYLCASTPTSEGYNEQFFGPGTRLTVL.

The chain links TRBV9 to TRBJ1-1; 7 nucleotides match TRBD1. The CDR3 length is 16 residues. The V gene end was trimmed by 3 bases and the J gene end by 0 bases; junction bases not matched to a gene: 8. Looked up from germline, CDR1 is SGDLS and CDR2 is YYNGEE. CDR3 region: CASSDHPGQMNTEAFF. As DNA, the CDR3 is TGTGCCAGCAGCGATCACCCGGGACAGATGAACACTGAAGCTTTCTTT.

The V and J genes are TRBV19 and TRBJ1-1; 8 nucleotides align to TRBD1. V lost 5 bases and J lost 5; bases outside the gene matches: 10. Germline V gene data show CDR1 as LNHDA and CDR2 as SQIVND (reference sequence). The CDR3 length is 15 residues. The CDR3 is CASSGIRGRLTEAFF. DNA for the CDR3: TGTGCCAGTAGTGGGATCAGGGGGCGGCTGACTGAAGCTTTCTTT.

The V call is TRBV19, the J call TRBJ1-4; no clear D. This CDR3 contains 15 residues. CDR1 LNHDA and CDR2 SQIVND come from the germline V gene (reference sequence). Trimming took 0 bases from V and 10 from J, leaving 15 bases between them. CDR3 region: CASSIEAPRVAKLFF. CDR3 coding DNA: TGTGCCAGTAGTATAGAGGCACCAAGGGTGGCAAAACTGTTTTTT.

The chain recombines TRBV28 with TRBJ2-7, with 7 positions matching TRBD1. The V segment lost 5 bases and the J segment 3 bases; nucleotides outside the gene matches: 1. The CDR3 consists of 12 residues. Germline V gene sequence: CDR1 MDHEN, CDR2 SYDVKM. The CDR3 protein is CASSRQGYEQYF. The CDR3 nucleotides read TGTGCCAGCAGTCGACAGGGCTACGAGCAGTACTTC.

This chain connects TRBV6-5 to TRBJ1-4; TRBD1 is a possible D gene (5 bases). Germline V lookup: CDR1 MNHEY, CDR2 SVGAGI. The length of the CDR3 is 15 residues. V was shortened by 6 bases and J by 7 bases, with 18 bases between the two germline ends. This chain's CDR3 is CASRPDEAGGEKLFF. The CDR3 DNA reads TGTGCCAGCAGGCCCGACGAGGCTGGGGGTGAAAAACTGTTTTTT.

The J gene is TRBJ1-2, the V gene TRBV7-2; 8 bases are shared with TRBD1. Per germline, CDR1 SGHTA and CDR2 FQGNSA. This CDR3 comprises 15 residues. After removal of 5 bases from V and 6 bases from J, the junction contained 11 bases not matched to a gene. The DNA for the CDR3 is TGTGCCAGCAGCCAACAACAGGGGGGAAGTGATGGCTACACCTTC. This codes for CASSQQQGGSDGYTF.

The chain has TRBV5-1 and TRBJ1-1, with D perhaps matching TRBD1 (6 bases). CDR1 and CDR2 (germline): SGHRS, YFSETQ. This CDR3 has 15 amino acids. The V and J ends lost 4 bases and 3 bases respectively, with 16 bases between them. The CDR3, as DNA: TGCGCCAGCAGCGCCATACAGGGAATCGACACTGAAGCTTTCTTT. This sequence encodes CASSAIQGIDTEAFF.

V is TRBV7-3 and J is TRBJ2-7; TRBD2 might be the D (6 bases). Trimming left V 7 bases short and J 4 bases short, with 20 bases between. Germline V gene sequence: CDR1 SGHTA, CDR2 FQGTGA. The CDR3 has 15 amino acids. DNA for the CDR3: TGTGCCAGCACCCCCGGTCCCGGGACTGAATACGAGCAGTACTTC. This sequence encodes CASTPGPGTEYEQYF.

The chain couples TRBV9 to TRBJ2-1, with TRBD2 as a possible D gene (6 bases). Germline CDR1 SGDLS, CDR2 YYNGEE. The V and J ends lost 5 bases and 0 bases respectively, with 15 bases between them. The CDR3 has 16 amino acids. This CDR3 is CASSDLGSGSYNEQFF. The CDR3 region has the DNA TGTGCCAGCAGTGACCTGGGTAGCGGCTCCTACAATGAGCAGTTCTTC.

The chain recombines TRBV5-6 with TRBJ2-5; 13 bases agree with TRBD2. Unmatched junction bases numbered 6, after V lost 3 bases and J lost 4 bases. The length of the CDR3 is 16 residues. Germline CDR1 reads SGHDT; CDR2 reads YYEEEE. The CDR3 DNA reads TGTGCCAGCAGCTCAACCGGACTAGCGGGAGTAGAGACCCAGTACTTC. As protein: CASSSTGLAGVETQYF.

This clone appeared a single time. The V gene is TRBV28, the J gene TRBJ2-7; 14 positions agree with TRBD2. Germline assignment: CDR1 MDHEN and CDR2 SYDVKM. The CDR3 has 19 residues. With 5 bases clipped from V and 2 bases from J, the junction kept 14 bases outside the gene matches. CDR3 nucleotide sequence: TGTGCCAGCAGTACTTCTTGGACTAGCGGGAGGCACCCCCCCTACGAGCAGTACTTC. Translated: CASSTSWTSGRHPPYEQYF.

The genes are TRBV6-5 and TRBJ1-1; D is unresolved. With 3 bases removed from V and 1 base from J, the gap between germline ends came to 6 bases. Germline V CDR1 and CDR2: MNHEY, SVGAGI. The CDR3 consists of 13 residues. As DNA, the CDR3 is TGTGCCAGCAGTTATTATCAGAACACTGAAGCTTTCTTT. The encoded protein is CASSYYQNTEAFF.